This T cell receptor beta chain was obtained from a study of CD8 T cells in Susac syndrome. Study-level points and caveats: The authors acknowledged that the study's TCR sequencing and HLA analysis involved relatively few individuals.

Random hexamers primed reverse transcription of about 0.5 to 1 ug RNA. TCR beta CDR3 was amplified by immunoSEQ multiplex PCR. This amplification extended across 54 Vbeta and 13 Jbeta segments. In TCRdb, the immunoSEQ multiplex PCR reads were re-called with MiXCR into one record per CDR3 protein. The table shows 150,000 to 200,000 distinct CDR3 sequences, with more than 85% occurring only once. This CDR3 contains 15 residues. Germline CDR1 and CDR2: MRHNA and SNTAGT. Germline trimming cut 4 bases from V and 7 bases from J; bases unmatched to any gene: 10. Concerning this clonotype itself: Its antigen is unknown.

Material: CD4+ T cells from PBMCs. V gene TRBV6-4 combines with J gene TRBJ2-1; the match to TRBD2 covers 7 bases. The sequence came from a human donor with Susac syndrome. The CDR3 nucleotides read TGTGCCAGCAGTGCCCTAGCGGCAAGGCGGAATGAGCAGTTCTTC. Its protein product is CASSALAARRNEQFF.